This T cell receptor (beta chain) was sequenced for a study of regulatory T cells in long-lasting Graves disease. This clonotype has at least ten counts. The antigen is not known. General study findings and limits: TRBV28, TRBJ1-2 and TRBJ2-5 emerged as the favored segments in persistent disease.

CDR3 length: 12 residues. V dropped 2 bases and J dropped 8; count of bases not matched to a gene: 3. The V gene's germline CDR1 is MNHEY and CDR2 SMNVEV (reference sequence). Time point indicated: newly diagnosed GD, antithyroid drugs for less than 3 months. Isolated PBMC RNA provided the starting material for the TCR library. According to the study, TCR beta libraries were built with iRepertoire HTBI primers and CDR3-region Arm-PCR. TCRdb analysed the multiplex PCR reads with MiXCR anew, one entry per CDR3 protein. The table lists approximately 400,000 distinct CDR3 sequences, under 15% of them singletons. This sample also appeared in a second study, on T cells in Graves' hyperthyroidism and ophthalmopathy. As that report states: Ophthalmopathy onset followed model prediction by a median roughly six months.

The V gene is TRBV27, the J gene TRBJ2-7; TRBD1 matches at 7 bases. This material consisted of peripheral blood mononuclear cells (PBMCs), taken at new diagnosis, from a patient treated with antithyroid drugs. The sequence derives from a woman in her thirties with Graves disease. The CDR3 coding sequence is TGTGCCAGCAGTTTAGACAGGGAAAAGCAGTACTTC. This sequence encodes CASSLDREKQYF.